These 9 T cell receptor beta chains were sequenced from one sample in a study of T cell repertoires in cytomegalovirus infection. In TCRdb, the reads were re-called with MiXCR into one record per CDR3 protein. The sample shows 200,000 to 300,000 distinct CDR3 sequences, roughly 10% of them seen only once. The sequenced sample was PBMCs. The receptor set was obtained from a human donor in good health (CMV status not recorded). Some clones in this sample may be carry-over from other donors' samples.

This clonotype showed up just a few times. This CDR3 is CASSSTFTEAFF. CDR3 sequence (DNA): TGTGCCAGCAGTTCGACGTTCACTGAAGCTTTCTTT. The rearrangement uses TRBV6-2 or TRBV6-3 and TRBJ1-1; no definite D call. Trimming stripped 4 bases from V and 4 bases from J, with 7 bases between. The CDR3 has 12 amino acids. Per the germline V gene, CDR1 is MNHEY and CDR2 is SVGEGT.

This clonotype was found many times. The J gene is TRBJ2-5, the V gene TRBV7-2; TRBD1 agrees at 10 bases. CDR1 and CDR2 (germline): SGHTA, FQGNSA. V dropped 4 bases and J dropped 5; count of bases not matched to a gene: 10. The CDR3 consists of 16 residues. As DNA, the CDR3 is TGTGCCAGCAGCTCCGGGGGACAGGGGCCACGGGAGACCCAGTACTTC. Translation: CASSSGGQGPRETQYF. The full variable domain, completed using reference TRBV7-2 and TRBJ2-5, is GAGVSQSPSNKVTEKGKDVELRCDPISGHTALYWYRQSLGQGLEFLIYFQGNSAPDKSGLPSDRFSAERTGGSVSTLTIQRTQQEDSAVYLCASSSGGQGPRETQYFGPGTRLLVL.

This clonotype has at least ten counts. This rearrangement joins TRBV19 to TRBJ2-3, with 11 bases aligning to TRBD2. Germline loops: CDR1 LNHDA, CDR2 SQIVND (reference sequence). V dropped 6 bases and J dropped 4; count of bases not matched to a gene: 0. The CDR3 totals 13 residues. CDR3 region: CASRLAGADTQYF. CDR3 bases: TGTGCCAGTAGACTAGCGGGAGCAGATACGCAGTATTTT.

The chain couples TRBV30 to TRBJ2-1, with 7 bases that match TRBD1. The CDR3 length is 13 residues. After removal of 0 bases from V and 5 bases from J, the junction contained 1 base not matched to a gene. Germline lookup yields CDR1 GTSNPN and CDR2 SVGIG (reference sequence). This chain's CDR3 is CAWSVQGNNEQFF. The DNA of the CDR3 is TGTGCCTGGAGTGTACAGGGGAACAATGAGCAGTTCTTC.

Many counts were recorded for this clonotype. The chain joins TRBV6-2 or TRBV6-3 to TRBJ1-1; a weak D match, TRBD1 (5 bases). The CDR3 contains 14 residues. Germline CDR1 and CDR2: MNHEY and SVGEGT. V was shortened by 10 bases and J by 4 bases, with 19 bases between the two germline ends. The CDR3 DNA is TGTGCCATCTCCTCCGCAGGGTCCATCACTGAAGCTTTCTTT. Its translation is CAISSAGSITEAFF.

In its sample, this clonotype was seen a few times. The chain is built from TRBV6-5 and TRBJ1-3; TRBD1 agrees at 8 bases. Germline V CDR1 and CDR2: MNHEY, SVGAGI. The CDR3 consists of 19 residues. The ends lost 0 bases at V and 4 bases at J; junction bases unmatched: 14. The CDR3 DNA reads as TGTGCCAGCAGTTACTCGGACGTTTGGCCCAGGGGGCAAGGAAACACCATATATTTT. Residues: CASSYSDVWPRGQGNTIYF.

V gene TRBV7-9 combines with J gene TRBJ2-3; D tentatively reads TRBD1 or TRBD2 (5 bases each). This CDR3 comprises 16 residues. Trimming took 1 base from V and 4 from J, leaving 15 bases between them. Germline V gives CDR1 SEHNR, CDR2 FQNEAQ (reference sequence). The CDR3 loop reads CASSLVFGTQPDTQYF. The CDR3 bases are TGTGCCAGCAGCTTAGTGTTCGGGACCCAGCCAGATACGCAGTATTTT.

The rearrangement uses TRBV5-1 and TRBJ2-7, with 10 positions matching TRBD1. This CDR3 has 15 residues. Losses at the gene ends were 4 bases for V and 1 base for J; bases not matched to a gene: 5. Germline-derived CDR1 and CDR2 are SGHRS and YFSETQ. CDR3 residues: CASSKGDRGSYEQYF. The CDR3 region has the DNA TGCGCCAGCAGCAAGGGGGACAGGGGATCCTACGAGCAGTACTTC.

The chain is built from TRBV30 and TRBJ1-4; possible D gene TRBD1, 6 bases. V lost 2 bases, J lost 5 bases, and 9 bases lay in between. CDR3 size: 13 residues. The germline V gene has CDR1 GTSNPN and CDR2 SVGIG (reference sequence). The DNA for the CDR3 is TGTGCCTGGAGTCGGACAGCGAATGAAAAACTGTTTTTT. It yields the protein CAWSRTANEKLFF.